This T cell receptor (beta chain) was sequenced during a study of T-cell reconstitution after alpha-beta-depleted transplantation in children. Study findings and constraints: Several hundred expanded graft clones reportedly were the source of alpha-beta T cells about two months after transplant.

At least ten counts were recorded for this clonotype. What it binds is unknown. The CDR3 is 14 residues long. The J segment lost 4 bases and the V segment lost 4 bases, leaving 4 bases of the junction unmatched. Germline CDR1 is DFQATT and CDR2 is SNEGSKA (reference sequence). The TCRbeta library incorporated unique molecular identifiers. TCRdb itself ran the PCR reads through MiXCR, one entry per CDR3 protein. The sample has approximately 490,000 distinct CDR3 sequences; about 10% are singletons. The sequencing here drew on PBMCs, taken before TCRalphabeta/CD19-depleted stem cell transplant. The source of this sequence is a child aged 2 to 15 with inherited bone marrow failure, due to receive a stem cell transplant. The chain combines TRBV20-1 with TRBJ2-1, with TRBD2 matching 10 bases. CDR3 in amino acids: CSAKGLAFYNEQFF. The CDR3, as DNA: TGCAGTGCTAAGGGACTAGCGTTTTACAATGAGCAGTTCTTC.